This T cell receptor beta chain emerged from a study of cytomegalovirus exposure and HLA in healthy donors. Study details: Inside one of the first data releases sat 80 million to 95 million unique TCRs taken from HLA-typed donors.

Primers: 60 Vbeta forward and 13 Jbeta reverse. Only in-frame clones appear in the TCRdb table, and some are missing; sequencing was by immunoSEQ multiplex PCR. The sample lists roughly 230,000 clones, about 93% occurring once. Trimming took 6 bases from V and 4 from J, leaving 15 bases between them. The CDR3 spans 14 residues. The germline CDR1 and CDR2 sequences are WSHSY and SAAADI. General study points: Prior analysis indicated that the majority of TCR beta V segments exhibited productivity approximately 87% or approximately 30% of the time. The authors enumerated over 150 TCR beta chains as linked to cytomegalovirus. In a later analysis, approximately 18,000 TCR beta sequences were associated with HLA alleles at 0.05 false discovery rate.

With regard to this clone: Its antigen is not identified.

The sample comprised PBMCs. This TCR was sampled from a girl aged 2 to 10 in good health and CMV-seronegative. The chain employs TRBV10-2 and TRBJ1-1; tentatively, D is TRBD1 (5 bases). This CDR3 is CASSTGGSGTEAFF. In DNA form, the CDR3 reads TGCGCCAGCAGCACGGGGGGATCGGGCACTGAAGCTTTCTTT.